Below, 4 T cell receptor beta chains from the same sample are listed, as sequenced in a study of shared clonotypes between healthy human individuals. The table came from immunoSEQ multiplex PCR; TCRdb's copy has only in-frame clones and leaves some out. The table lists about 2.4 million clones, approximately 93% of them singletons, with approximately 0.37% in the top ten. What was sequenced was naive CD4+ T cells from PBMCs. Indicated subset: CD45RA+ positively selected. Source of these receptors: a man between 18 and 29 years old in good health. Some clones in this sample may be carry-over from other donors' samples.

This sequence joins TRBV5-4 and TRBJ1-2; 7 nucleotides align to TRBD1. The CDR3 length is 12 residues. The V and J ends lost 5 bases and 7 bases, in that order; junction bases with no gene match: 5. Germline V gene lookup returns CDR1 SGHNT and CDR2 YYREEE (reference sequence). Here the CDR3 DNA reads TGTGCCAGCAGTCACGACAGGGTTGGCTACACCTTC. It yields the protein CASSHDRVGYTF.

The chain joins TRBV9 to TRBJ2-3, with D tentatively TRBD2 (6 bases). The germline gives CDR1 SGDLS, CDR2 YYNGEE. Trimming cost V 7 bases and J 0 bases, with 12 bases left between them. CDR3 length equals 14 residues. The CDR3 region has the DNA TGTGCCAGCGGGGGGAGCGCCAGCACAGATACGCAGTATTTT. As protein: CASGGSASTDTQYF.

This sequence joins TRBV28 and TRBJ1-5; 8 nucleotides line up with TRBD1. This CDR3 comprises 16 residues. V trimming: 8 bases; J trimming: 3 bases; junction bases outside the gene matches: 12. Germline V gives CDR1 MDHEN, CDR2 SYDVKM. The CDR3 nucleotides are TGTGCCAGCGGACTAACAGGGGGACCCCCCAATCAGCCCCAGCATTTT. Translated: CASGLTGGPPNQPQHF.

For the CDR3, the DNA is TGTGCCAGCAGCCTCGAACTAGGGTTCTACGAGCAGTACTTC. Translating it yields CASSLELGFYEQYF. The V call is TRBV9, the J call TRBJ2-7; TRBD2 might be the D (5 bases). Germline V gene lookup returns CDR1 SGDLS and CDR2 YYNGEE. The ends were cut back, 4 bases at V and 3 bases at J, with 14 bases in the middle. This CDR3 comprises 14 residues.